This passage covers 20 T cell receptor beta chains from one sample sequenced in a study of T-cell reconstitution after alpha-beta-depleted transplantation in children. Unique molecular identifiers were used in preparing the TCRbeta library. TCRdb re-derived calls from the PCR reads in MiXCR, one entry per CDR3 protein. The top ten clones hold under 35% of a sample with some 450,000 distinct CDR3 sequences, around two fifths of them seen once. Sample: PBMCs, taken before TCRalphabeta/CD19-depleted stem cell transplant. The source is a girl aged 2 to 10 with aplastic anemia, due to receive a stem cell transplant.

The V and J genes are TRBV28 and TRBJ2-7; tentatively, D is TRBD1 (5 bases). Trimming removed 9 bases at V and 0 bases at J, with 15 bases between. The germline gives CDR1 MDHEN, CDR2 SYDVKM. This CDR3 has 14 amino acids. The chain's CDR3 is CASYLRGASYEQYF. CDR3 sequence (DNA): TGTGCCAGTTACCTAAGGGGTGCCTCCTACGAGCAGTACTTC.

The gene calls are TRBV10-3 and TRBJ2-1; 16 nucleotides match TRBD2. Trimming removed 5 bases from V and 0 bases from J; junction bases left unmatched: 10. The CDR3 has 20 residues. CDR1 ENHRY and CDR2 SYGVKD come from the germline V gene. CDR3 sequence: CAISWLPGLAGGSSYNEQFF. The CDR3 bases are TGTGCCATCAGTTGGCTACCGGGACTAGCGGGGGGGAGCTCCTACAATGAGCAGTTCTTC.

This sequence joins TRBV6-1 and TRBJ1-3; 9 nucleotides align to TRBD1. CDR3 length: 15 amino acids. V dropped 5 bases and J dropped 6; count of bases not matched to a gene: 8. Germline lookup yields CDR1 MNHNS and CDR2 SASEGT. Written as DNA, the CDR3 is TGTGCCAGCAGTACCGGGACAGGGTTCGCAAACACCATATATTTT. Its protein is CASSTGTGFANTIYF.

The CDR3 region has the DNA TGCAGTGCCACCCCTCGGGACAGGGACTACAATGAGCAGTTCTTC. Translated: CSATPRDRDYNEQFF. The chain carries TRBV20-1 and TRBJ2-1; TRBD1 matches 9 bases. V lost 6 bases to trimming and J lost 3 bases; unmatched junction nucleotides: 9. This CDR3 is 15 amino acids long. The germline V gene has CDR1 DFQATT and CDR2 SNEGSKA (reference sequence).

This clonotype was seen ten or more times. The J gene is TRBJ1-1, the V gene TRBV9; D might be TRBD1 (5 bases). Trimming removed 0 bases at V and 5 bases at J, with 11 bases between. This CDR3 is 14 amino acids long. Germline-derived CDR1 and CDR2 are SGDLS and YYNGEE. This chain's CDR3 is CASSVEQGGTEAFF. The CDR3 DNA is TGTGCCAGCAGCGTAGAGCAGGGTGGGACTGAAGCTTTCTTT.

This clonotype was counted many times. CDR3 in amino acids: CSARDLNSGTDTQYF. Here the CDR3 DNA reads TGCAGTGCTAGAGATCTCAATAGCGGGACAGATACGCAGTATTTT. The chain carries TRBV20-1 and TRBJ2-3, with TRBD2 matching 7 bases. The CDR3 has 15 amino acids. V was pared by 0 bases and J by 3 bases, with 6 bases of the junction left unmatched. Per the germline V gene, CDR1 is DFQATT and CDR2 is SNEGSKA (reference sequence).

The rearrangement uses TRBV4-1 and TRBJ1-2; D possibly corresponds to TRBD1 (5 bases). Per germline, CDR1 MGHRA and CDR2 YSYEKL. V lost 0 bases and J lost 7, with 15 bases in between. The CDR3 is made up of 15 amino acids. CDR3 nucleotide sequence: TGCGCCAGCAGCCAAGATGACGGGGGATTGCGTGGCTACACCTTC. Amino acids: CASSQDDGGLRGYTF.

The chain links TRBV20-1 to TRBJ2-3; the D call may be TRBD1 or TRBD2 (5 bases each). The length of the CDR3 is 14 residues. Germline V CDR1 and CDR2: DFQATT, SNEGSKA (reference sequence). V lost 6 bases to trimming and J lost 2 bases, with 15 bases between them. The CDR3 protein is CSAVGVGATDTQYF. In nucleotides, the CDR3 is TGCAGTGCAGTGGGGGTTGGAGCCACAGATACGCAGTATTTT.

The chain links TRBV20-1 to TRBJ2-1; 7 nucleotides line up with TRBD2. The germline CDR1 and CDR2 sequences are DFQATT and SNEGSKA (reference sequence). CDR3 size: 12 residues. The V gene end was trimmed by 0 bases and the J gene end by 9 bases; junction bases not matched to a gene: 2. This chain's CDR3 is CSARDSGLEQFF. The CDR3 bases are TGCAGTGCTAGAGATAGCGGGCTTGAGCAGTTCTTC.

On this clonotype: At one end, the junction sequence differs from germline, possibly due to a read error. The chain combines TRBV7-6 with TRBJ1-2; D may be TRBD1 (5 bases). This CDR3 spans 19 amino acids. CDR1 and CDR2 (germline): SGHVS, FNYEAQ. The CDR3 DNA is TGTGCCAGCAGCCCTGCGAATTCTGGGAGAGGGGCGCGGAACTTTGGCTACACCTTC. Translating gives CASSPANSGRGARNFGYTF.

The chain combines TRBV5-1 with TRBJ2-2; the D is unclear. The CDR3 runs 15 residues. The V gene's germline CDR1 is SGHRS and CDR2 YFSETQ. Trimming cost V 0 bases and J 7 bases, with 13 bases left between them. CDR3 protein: CASSLANVANGELFF. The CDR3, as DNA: TGCGCCAGCAGCTTGGCCAACGTGGCGAACGGGGAGCTGTTTTTT.

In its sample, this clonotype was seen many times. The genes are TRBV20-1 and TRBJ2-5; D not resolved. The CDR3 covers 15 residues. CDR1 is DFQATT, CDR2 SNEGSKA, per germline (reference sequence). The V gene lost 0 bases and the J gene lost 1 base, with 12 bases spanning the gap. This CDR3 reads CSARDRSSSQETQYF. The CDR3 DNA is TGCAGTGCTAGAGATCGATCGAGTTCCCAAGAGACCCAGTACTTC.

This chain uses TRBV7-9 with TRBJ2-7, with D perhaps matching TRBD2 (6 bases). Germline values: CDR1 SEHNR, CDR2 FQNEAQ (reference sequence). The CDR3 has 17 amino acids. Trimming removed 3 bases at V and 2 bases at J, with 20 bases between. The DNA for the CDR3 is TGTGCCAGCAGCTTCCCGGGAGAAGGGGCGTCAGCCTACGAGCAGTACTTC. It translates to CASSFPGEGASAYEQYF.

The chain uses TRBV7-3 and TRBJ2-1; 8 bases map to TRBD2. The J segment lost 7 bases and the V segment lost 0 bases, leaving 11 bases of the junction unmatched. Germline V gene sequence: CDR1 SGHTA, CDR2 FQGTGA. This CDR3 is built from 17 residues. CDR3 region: CASSLTYGLAGRNEQFF. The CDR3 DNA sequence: TGTGCCAGCAGCTTAACGTATGGCTTAGCGGGAAGGAATGAGCAGTTCTTC.

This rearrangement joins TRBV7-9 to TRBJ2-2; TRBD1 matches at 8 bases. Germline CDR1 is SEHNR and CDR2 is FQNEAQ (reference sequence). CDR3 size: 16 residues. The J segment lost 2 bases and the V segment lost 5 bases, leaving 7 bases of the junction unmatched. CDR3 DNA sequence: TGTGCCAGCAGCCCTCGGGACAGGCGAAACACCGGGGAGCTGTTTTTT. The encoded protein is CASSPRDRRNTGELFF.

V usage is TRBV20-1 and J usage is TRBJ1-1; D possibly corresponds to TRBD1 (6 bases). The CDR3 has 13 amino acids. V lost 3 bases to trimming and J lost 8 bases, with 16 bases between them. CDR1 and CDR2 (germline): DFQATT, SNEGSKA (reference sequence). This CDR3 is CSASHPGDREAFF. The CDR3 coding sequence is TGCAGTGCTAGCCATCCCGGTGACAGGGAAGCTTTCTTT.

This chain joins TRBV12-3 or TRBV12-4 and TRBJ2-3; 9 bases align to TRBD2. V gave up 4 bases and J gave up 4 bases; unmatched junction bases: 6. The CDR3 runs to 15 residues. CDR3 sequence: CASSYKRGASDTQYF. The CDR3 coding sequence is TGTGCCAGCAGTTATAAGCGGGGGGCCTCAGATACGCAGTATTTT.

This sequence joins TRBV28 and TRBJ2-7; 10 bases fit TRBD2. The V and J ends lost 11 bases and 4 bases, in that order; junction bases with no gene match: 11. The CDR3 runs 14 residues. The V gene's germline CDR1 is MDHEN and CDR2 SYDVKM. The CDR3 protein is CAAISGTSAYEQYF. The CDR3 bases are TGTGCCGCCATTTCCGGGACTAGCGCGTACGAGCAGTACTTC.

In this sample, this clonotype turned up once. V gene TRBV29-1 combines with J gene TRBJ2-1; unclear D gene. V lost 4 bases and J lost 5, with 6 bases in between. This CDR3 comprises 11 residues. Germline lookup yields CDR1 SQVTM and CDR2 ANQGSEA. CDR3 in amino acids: CSVVKDNEQFF. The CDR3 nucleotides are TGCAGCGTTGTGAAGGACAATGAGCAGTTCTTC.

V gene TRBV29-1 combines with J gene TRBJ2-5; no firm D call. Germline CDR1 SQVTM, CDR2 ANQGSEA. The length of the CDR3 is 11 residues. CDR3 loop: CVGKGWETQYF. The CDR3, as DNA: TGCGTGGGTAAGGGTTGGGAGACCCAGTACTTC.